This T cell receptor beta chain was obtained from a study of sequential checkpoint blockade in melanoma. Generated by immunoSEQ multiplex PCR, the TCRdb table keeps only in-frame clones and is missing some. The table has around 40,000 clones, 80% to 90% seen once. Per germline, CDR1 SGHNT and CDR2 YYREEE (reference sequence). V trimming: 0 bases; J trimming: 1 base; junction bases outside the gene matches: 6. This CDR3 comprises 16 residues. Treatment: randomized to nivolumab then ipilimumab (arm A) or the reverse (arm B). The sequence came from a human donor with melanoma. The chain has TRBV5-4 and TRBJ2-7; 8 bases match TRBD2. The material was CD8+ T cells sorted from blood (inferred from file names), obtained from a patient given nivolumab and ipilimumab in sequence. CDR3 in amino acids: CASSLGGAGGSYEQYF. CDR3 DNA sequence: TGTGCCAGCAGCTTGGGAGGGGCGGGGGGATCCTACGAGCAGTACTTC.